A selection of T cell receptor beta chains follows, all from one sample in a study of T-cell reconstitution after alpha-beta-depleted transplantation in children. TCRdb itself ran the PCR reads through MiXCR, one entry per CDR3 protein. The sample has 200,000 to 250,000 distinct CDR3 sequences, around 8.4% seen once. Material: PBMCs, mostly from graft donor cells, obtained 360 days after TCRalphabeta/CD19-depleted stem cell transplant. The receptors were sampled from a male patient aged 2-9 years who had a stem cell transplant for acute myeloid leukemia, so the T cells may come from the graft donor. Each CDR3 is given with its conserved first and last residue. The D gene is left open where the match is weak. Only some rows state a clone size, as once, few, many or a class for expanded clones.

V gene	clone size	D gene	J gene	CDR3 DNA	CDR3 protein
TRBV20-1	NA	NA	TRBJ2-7	TGCGGGGCCCGGACAGCTACCTACGAGCAGTACTTC	CGARTATYEQYF
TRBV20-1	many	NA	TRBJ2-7	TGCAGTGCTAGAGATTGGTCCCGTAGCTCCTACGAGCAGTACTTC	CSARDWSRSSYEQYF
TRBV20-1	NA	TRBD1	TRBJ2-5	TGCAGTGCTAGAAAACAGGGGGCCCGACCGTTGGCCCAGTACTTC	CSARKQGARPLAQYF
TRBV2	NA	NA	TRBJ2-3	TGTGGGGGGACTCCCACCGCGGATACGCAGTATTTT	CGGTPTADTQYF
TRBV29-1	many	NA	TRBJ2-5	TGCAGCGTGCTAAAAGGCGGGGGCGCGGAGACCCAGTACTTC	CSVLKGGGAETQYF
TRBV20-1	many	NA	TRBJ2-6	TGCAGTGCTAGAGGGGGAGAGGCAGGCTCGTCTGGGGCCAACGTCCTGACTTTC	CSARGGEAGSSGANVLTF
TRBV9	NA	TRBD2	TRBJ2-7	TGTGCCAGCAGCGTCGGATCGGGAGGTTCCTACGAGCAGTACTTC	CASSVGSGGSYEQYF
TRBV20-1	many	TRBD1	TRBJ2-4	TGCAGTGCCGCAGACAGGGGGCTAGGGGCCAAAAACATTCAGTACTTC	CSAADRGLGAKNIQYF
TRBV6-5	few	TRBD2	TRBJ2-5	TGTGCCAGCAGTTACGCAGCGGGACTAGACCTTCAAGAGACCCAGTACTTC	CASSYAAGLDLQETQYF
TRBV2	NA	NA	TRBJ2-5	TGTGCCAGCATCGTCATCGTACAGTTCCAAGAGACCCAGTACTTC	CASIVIVQFQETQYF
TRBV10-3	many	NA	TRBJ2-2	TGTGCCATCAGTGACCGCCTAGGCACCGGGGAGCTGTTTTTT	CAISDRLGTGELFF
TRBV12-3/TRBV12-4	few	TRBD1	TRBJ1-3	TGTGCCAGCAGCAACGGACAGGTACTTTCCGCTGGAAACACCATATATTTT	CASSNGQVLSAGNTIYF
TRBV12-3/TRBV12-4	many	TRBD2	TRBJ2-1	TGTGCCAGCAGCCGAAAGGGACTAGCGGGGGAAAATGAGCAGTTCTTC	CASSRKGLAGENEQFF
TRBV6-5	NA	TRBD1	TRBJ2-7	TGTGCCAGCAGTTACGTCCCAGGGGGAGTCCACGAGCAGTACTTC	CASSYVPGGVHEQYF
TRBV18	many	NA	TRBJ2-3	TGCGCCAGCAGCCCCTCCACAGATACGCAGTATTTT	CASSPSTDTQYF
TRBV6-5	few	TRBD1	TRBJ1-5	TGTGCCAGCAGTTACCCTTCGACAGGGGTAAGCAATCAGCCCCAGCATTTT	CASSYPSTGVSNQPQHF
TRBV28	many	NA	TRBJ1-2	TGTGCCAGCAGCCCTCAGGGGAGCTATGGCTACACCTTC	CASSPQGSYGYTF
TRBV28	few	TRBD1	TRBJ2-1	TGTGCCAGCAGTAGCACCGGGACAGCCTACAATGAGCAGTTCTTC	CASSSTGTAYNEQFF
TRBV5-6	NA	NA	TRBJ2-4	TGTGCCAGCAGCCCCGGTTCCAAAAACATTCAGTACTTC	CASSPGSKNIQYF
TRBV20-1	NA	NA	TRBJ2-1	TGCAGTGCTAGAGATCGCTGGAGCTCCTACAATGAGCAGTTCTTC	CSARDRWSSYNEQFF
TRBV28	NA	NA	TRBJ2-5	TGTGCCAGCAGCACTGCACAGGGTCGAGAGACCCAGTACTTC	CASSTAQGRETQYF
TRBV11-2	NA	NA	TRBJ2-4	TGTGCCAGCAGCTTAGGGCCGGGAGCCTTGGGCAAAAACATTCAGTACTTC	CASSLGPGALGKNIQYF
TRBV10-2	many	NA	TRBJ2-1	TGCGCCAGCAGTGAAGGGGTCTCCTACAATGAGCAGTTCTTC	CASSEGVSYNEQFF
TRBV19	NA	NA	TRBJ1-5	TGTGCCAGTAGTATCCCGGGGCAGCCCCAGCATTTT	CASSIPGQPQHF
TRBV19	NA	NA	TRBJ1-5	TGTGCCAGTAGTACCCATGGACGTTTAAACAATCAGCCCCAGCATTTT	CASSTHGRLNNQPQHF
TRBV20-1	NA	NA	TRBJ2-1	TGCAGTGCTAGAGATGGCCGCCAGCGAGGTGAGCAGTTCTTC	CSARDGRQRGEQFF
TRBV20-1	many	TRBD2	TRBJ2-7	TGCAGTGCTAAACGGCCGGGAGGGGACATCGAGCAGTACTTC	CSAKRPGGDIEQYF
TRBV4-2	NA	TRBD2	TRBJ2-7	TGTGCCAGCAGCCAAGATAGTCCGCGGGAGCTCTCCTACGAGCAGTACTTC	CASSQDSPRELSYEQYF
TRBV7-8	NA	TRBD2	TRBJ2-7	TGTGCCAGCAGCTTAGTCCCCAGGACTAGCGGGTACGAGCAGTACTTC	CASSLVPRTSGYEQYF
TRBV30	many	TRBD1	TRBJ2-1	TGTGCCCGGGTAGGGACAGGGATAAAAAATGAGCAGTTCTTC	CARVGTGIKNEQFF
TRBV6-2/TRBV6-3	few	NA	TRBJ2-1	TGTGCCAGCGGGAGCATCCTAATTGAGCAGTTCTTC	CASGSILIEQFF
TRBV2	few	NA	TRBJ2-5	TGTGCCACCCTGCACCGGTTGGGAGAGACCCAGTACTTC	CATLHRLGETQYF
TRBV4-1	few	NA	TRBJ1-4	TGCGCCAGCAGCCAAGACCCCCAGGTGCTCGGGGGGAAACTGTTTTTT	CASSQDPQVLGGKLFF
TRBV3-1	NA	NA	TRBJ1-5	TGTGCCAGCAGCCAAGATCTAGGAAATCAGCCCCAGCATTTT	CASSQDLGNQPQHF
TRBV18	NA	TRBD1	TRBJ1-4	TGTGCCAGCTCACCAGGGACAGGGGTTGAAAAACTGTTTTTT	CASSPGTGVEKLFF
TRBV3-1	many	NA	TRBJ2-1	TGTGCCAGCAGCCAGACTAGTCCCTTTTACAATGAGCAGTTCTTC	CASSQTSPFYNEQFF
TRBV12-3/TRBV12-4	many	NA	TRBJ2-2	TGTGCCAGCAGTTTCTCCCGTGACGGGGAGCTGTTTTTT	CASSFSRDGELFF
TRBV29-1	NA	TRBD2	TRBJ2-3	TGCAGCGTCCGAAGACTAGCGGAGGACACAGATACGCAGTATTTT	CSVRRLAEDTDTQYF